The 14 T cell receptor beta chains given below trace back to one sample, sequenced in a study of PD-1 blockade in classical Hodgkin lymphoma. Profiling relied on immunoSEQ multiplex PCR, and the TCRdb table lists in-frame clones only, not all of them. Among fewer than 30,000 clones listed, around 80% were seen once. Every patient was affected by relapse after autologous stem cell transplantation, while exposure to brentuximab vedotin was not uniform. Specimen: peripheral blood mononuclear cells (PBMCs), collected before the second cycle of nivolumab. Receptors originate from a human donor with classical Hodgkin lymphoma.

The chain carries TRBV7-2 and TRBJ1-5; no definite D call. The CDR3 runs 10 residues. Trimming took off 9 bases at V and 4 bases at J, with 4 bases between the two ends. Germline V gene lookup returns CDR1 SGHTA and CDR2 FQGNSA. This CDR3 reads CARGNQPQHF. CDR3 coding DNA: TGTGCCAGGGGAAATCAGCCCCAGCATTTT.

The CDR3 is CASSEAAGSTQYF. CDR3 DNA: TGTGCCAGCAGTGAAGCGGCCGGGTCGACCCAGTACTTC. The J gene is TRBJ2-5, the V gene TRBV2; D gene uncertain. The CDR3 totals 13 residues. Germline lookup yields CDR1 SNHLY and CDR2 FYNNEI. V lost 0 bases, J lost 7 bases, and 9 bases lay in between.

The chain employs TRBV5-1 and TRBJ2-3; D may correspond to TRBD1 or TRBD2 (5 bases each). Between the trimmed V and J ends, which lost 3 bases and 8 bases, there was a span of 16 bases. The CDR3 extends over 14 amino acids. The germline V gene has CDR1 SGHRS and CDR2 YFSETQ. CDR3 nucleotide sequence: TGCGCCAGCAGCTCCGGGACCGTAGAAGGTACGCAGTATTTT. Translated: CASSSGTVEGTQYF.

The rearrangement uses TRBV5-1 and TRBJ2-2; D is perhaps TRBD1 (5 bases). Trimming took 0 bases from V and 2 from J, leaving 8 bases between them. Germline V gene lookup returns CDR1 SGHRS and CDR2 YFSETQ. The CDR3 is 15 amino acids. The DNA of the CDR3 is TGCGCCAGCAGCTTGGGACAGCTTAACACCGGGGAGCTGTTTTTT. Protein product: CASSLGQLNTGELFF.

The chain couples TRBV4-2 to TRBJ2-1; 12 bases match TRBD1. The CDR3 contains 15 residues. After removal of 0 bases from V and 15 bases from J, the junction contained 9 bases not matched to a gene. Germline values: CDR1 LGHNA, CDR2 YNFKEQ. The CDR3 here is CASSQEGQGAADLFF. CDR3 nucleotides: TGTGCCAGCAGCCAAGAGGGACAGGGGGCGGCGGATCTGTTCTTC.

The gene calls are TRBV5-5 and TRBJ1-1; 7 positions match TRBD1. Germline CDR1 reads SGHKS; CDR2 reads YYEKEE (reference sequence). Trimming at V came to 2 bases and at J to 0 bases, leaving 10 bases not matched to a gene. This CDR3 is 17 amino acids long. CDR3 DNA: TGTGCCAGCAGCTTCAGTGACAGGGTCTTTATGAACACTGAAGCTTTCTTT. Amino acid sequence: CASSFSDRVFMNTEAFF. Full variable domain (remainder filled in from reference TRBV5-5 and TRBJ1-1): DAGVTQSPTHLIKTRGQQVTLRCSPISGHKSVSWYQQVLGQGPQFIFQYYEKEERGRGNFPDRFSARQFPNYSSELNVNALLLGDSALYLCASSFSDRVFMNTEAFFGQGTRLTVV.

The V and J genes are TRBV6-8 and TRBJ1-3; D not resolved. Per the germline V gene, CDR1 is MNHGY and CDR2 is SAAAGT. This CDR3 spans 14 amino acids. V lost 6 bases and J 1 base, leaving 10 bases between the germline ends. DNA for the CDR3: TGTGCCAGCAGCAAGACGGATTCTGGAAACACCATATATTTT. Protein sequence: CASSKTDSGNTIYF.

This rearrangement joins TRBV28 to TRBJ1-5; D is ambiguous. The CDR3 totals 15 residues. Germline CDR1 is MDHEN and CDR2 is SYDVKM. Deletions cut 2 bases from V and 3 bases from J, with 11 bases between. CDR3 sequence (DNA): TGTGCCAGCAGTTTACCGGTCGGCAACAATCAGCCCCAGCATTTT. Translating gives CASSLPVGNNQPQHF.

The V and J genes are TRBV4-2 and TRBJ1-2, with no clear D. There are 13 residues in the CDR3. Germline lookup yields CDR1 LGHNA and CDR2 YNFKEQ. V was cut by 0 bases and J by 6 bases, with 8 bases left in between. CDR3 in DNA: TGTGCCAGCAGCCAAGATTTTGGGGATGGCTACACCTTC. Translation: CASSQDFGDGYTF.

CDR3 sequence: CASSLGRQMDGYTF. The CDR3 DNA follows: TGTGCCAGCAGCTTGGGTCGACAAATGGATGGCTACACCTTC. The chain couples TRBV5-4 to TRBJ1-2, with D unclear. CDR1 and CDR2 from the germline V gene are SGHNT and YYREEE (reference sequence). The CDR3 totals 14 residues. Trimming removed 0 bases from V and 6 bases from J, with 12 bases in between.

V and J are TRBV27 and TRBJ1-1; 7 bases map to TRBD1. Germline CDR1 is MNHEY and CDR2 is SMNVEV (reference sequence). The CDR3 sequence is 15 residues long. V lost 2 bases and J lost 3; bases outside the gene matches: 6. In nucleotides, the CDR3 is TGTGCCAGCAGTTTAGATAGGGGGCTGGACACTGAAGCTTTCTTT. This encodes CASSLDRGLDTEAFF.

This clone was picked up one time. The chain joins TRBV9 to TRBJ2-1; D may be TRBD1 (5 bases). The CDR3 is made up of 15 amino acids. The V end lost 0 bases, the J end lost 4 bases, and 11 bases lay between the germline ends. Per the germline V gene, CDR1 is SGDLS and CDR2 is YYNGEE. In DNA, the CDR3 is TGTGCCAGCAGCGTAGAAACAGGCATTTACAATGAGCAGTTCTTC. It encodes CASSVETGIYNEQFF.

The CDR3, as DNA: TGTGCCAGCAGCCTCCCAGTGGTTGGCTGGACTGAAGCTTTCTTT. The encoded protein is CASSLPVVGWTEAFF. The chain combines TRBV7-9 with TRBJ1-1; D ambiguous. The CDR3 length is 15 residues. The V and J ends lost 5 bases and 5 bases respectively, with 18 bases between them. Germline values: CDR1 SEHNR, CDR2 FQNEAQ (reference sequence).

The chain carries TRBV10-3 and TRBJ1-2; 8 positions agree with TRBD1. The CDR3 consists of 13 residues. The V gene end was trimmed by 11 bases and the J gene end by 4 bases; junction bases not matched to a gene: 9. From germline, CDR1 is ENHRY and CDR2 SYGVKD. The CDR3 DNA reads as TGTGCCTACCGAGGACAGGGAGTCTATGGCTACACCTTC. Protein: CAYRGQGVYGYTF.